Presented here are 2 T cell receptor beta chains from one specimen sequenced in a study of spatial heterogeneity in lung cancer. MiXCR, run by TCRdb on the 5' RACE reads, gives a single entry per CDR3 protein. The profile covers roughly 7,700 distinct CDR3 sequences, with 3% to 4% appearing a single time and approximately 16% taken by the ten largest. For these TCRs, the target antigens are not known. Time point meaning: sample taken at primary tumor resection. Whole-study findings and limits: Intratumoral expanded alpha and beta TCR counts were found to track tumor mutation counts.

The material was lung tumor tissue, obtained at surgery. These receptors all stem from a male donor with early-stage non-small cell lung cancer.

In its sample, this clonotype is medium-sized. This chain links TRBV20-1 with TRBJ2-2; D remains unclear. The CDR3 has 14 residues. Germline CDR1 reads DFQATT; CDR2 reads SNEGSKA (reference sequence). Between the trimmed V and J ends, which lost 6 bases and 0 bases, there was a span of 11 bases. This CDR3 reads CSALGRTNTGELFF. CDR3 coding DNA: TGCAGTGCCCTCGGACGGACGAACACCGGGGAGCTGTTTTTT.

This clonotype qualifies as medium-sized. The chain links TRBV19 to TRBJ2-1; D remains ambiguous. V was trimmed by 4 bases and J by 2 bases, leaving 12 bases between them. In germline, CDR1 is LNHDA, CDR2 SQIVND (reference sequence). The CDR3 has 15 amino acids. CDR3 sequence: CASSTADLPYNEQFF. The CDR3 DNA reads TGTGCCAGTAGTACCGCCGACCTTCCCTACAATGAGCAGTTCTTC.